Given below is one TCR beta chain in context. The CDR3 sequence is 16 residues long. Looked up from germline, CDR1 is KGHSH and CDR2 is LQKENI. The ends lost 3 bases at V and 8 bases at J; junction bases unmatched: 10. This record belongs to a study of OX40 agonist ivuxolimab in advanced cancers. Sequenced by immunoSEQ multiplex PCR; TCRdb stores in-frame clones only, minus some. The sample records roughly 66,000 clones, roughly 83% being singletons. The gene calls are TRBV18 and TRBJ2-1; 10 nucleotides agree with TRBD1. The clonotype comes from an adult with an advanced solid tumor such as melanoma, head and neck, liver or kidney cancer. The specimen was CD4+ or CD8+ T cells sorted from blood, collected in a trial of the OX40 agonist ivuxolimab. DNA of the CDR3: TGTGCCAGCTCACCTATCAGGACAGGGGGTGCCGATGAGCAGTTCTTC. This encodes CASSPIRTGGADEQFF.